Reported below is one T cell receptor (beta chain). Its antigen is not yet known. The input lacks base qualities; no much larger clone sits a single base away. Whole blood was collected in K2EDTA tubes by collaborating institutions according to the institutions' own protocols. Collaborator samples were shipped for TCRbeta analysis as frozen whole blood, isolated PBMCs, or DNA extracted from either sample type. These data are taken from a study of blood T cell repertoires in COVID-19 (TCRdb year 2020). With regard to the full study: Samples covering the acute and convalescent phases of COVID-19 were provided by collaborators in the United States, Italy and Spain. The prospective study material was composed of cDNA or gDNA derived from T cells, B-cell-depleted T cells, or PBMCs. The dataset comprised deeply sampled blood TCRbeta repertoires from subjects exposed to, actively infected with, or recovered from COVID-19. The repertoires were released in a freely available public database intended as a resource for research on the immune response to SARS-CoV-2. The samples were drawn from two sources: the first 160 participants of the ongoing ImmuneRACE study, and 1,000 to 1,500 subjects contributed by 6 global collaborators. Nearly every sample came with metadata listing a de-identified subject ID, COVID-19 status, age in years and sex. Where available, HLA class I and class II types were obtained from metadata supplied by the sample provider rather than from assay-based typing.

The immunoSEQ Assay, a bias-controlled multiplex PCR, was used to amplify TCRbeta CDR3 regions from genomic DNA. The study's own analysis went as follows. Nucleated cell counts per sample were estimated from amplification of reference gene primers within the assay. Sequence reads were collapsed and filtered to measure the absolute abundance of every unique TCRbeta CDR3 rearrangement. For each sample, productive Simpson clonality was calculated as the square root of Simpson's diversity index across productive rearrangements. Entries here come from immuneACCESS through TCRdb and include only in-frame sequences with V and J called. Some clones fail to appear in such tables; in the studies checked, an unresolved V gene covers under half of the shortfall, and the cause of the remainder is unknown. The V and J calls and clone size are taken from that table; D and trimming were inferred from the DNA. The sample table lists under 150,000 clones, 70% to 80% of them with a count of one. Approximately 4% of the sample goes to the ten largest clones.

Study-wide findings and limitations: How much clinical and demographic metadata was included differed by source and by participant, and the metadata was provided uncurated.

The material sequenced was peripheral blood. This clonotype was sampled from a man aged 55 to 69 with acute or convalescent COVID-19.

The nucleotide sequence reads as follows: TGTGCCAGCAGCCAAGAAATGGGGTGGGAGGGCACAGATACGCAGTATTTT. Its protein reads: CASSQEMGWEGTDTQYF. This receptor chain uses TRBV3-1 (or the pseudogene TRBV3-2) and TRBJ2-3; tentative D gene TRBD2, with 6 bases matching. V sheds 0 bases and J sheds 1 base, leaving 14 bases between their ends. Including the terminal cysteine and phenylalanine, the CDR3 comprises 17 residues. Only the CDR3 DNA stays, 51 bases, in frame from base 1. The germline V gene (reference sequence) gives CDR1 as LGHDT and CDR2 as YNNKEL.